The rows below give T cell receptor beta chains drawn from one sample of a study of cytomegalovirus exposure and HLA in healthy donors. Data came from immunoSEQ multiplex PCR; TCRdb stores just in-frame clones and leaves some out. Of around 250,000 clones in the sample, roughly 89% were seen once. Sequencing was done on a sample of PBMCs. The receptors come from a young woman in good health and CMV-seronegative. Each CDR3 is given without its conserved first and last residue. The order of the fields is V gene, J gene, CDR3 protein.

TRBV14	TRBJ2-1	ASSPEWLGSGRYNEQF
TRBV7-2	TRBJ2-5	ASSLGGQGQETQY
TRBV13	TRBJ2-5	ASRGGLESETQY
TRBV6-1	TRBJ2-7	ASSRGLASEQY
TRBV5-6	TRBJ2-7	ASSPELKLTAYEQY
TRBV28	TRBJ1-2	ASSTPGQGARYGYT
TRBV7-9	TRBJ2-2	ASSSTSGGNTGELF
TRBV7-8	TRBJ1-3	ASSPLRQGARSGNTIY
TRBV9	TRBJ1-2	ASSVDPGFNYGYT
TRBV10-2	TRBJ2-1	ASKGVGLYNEQF
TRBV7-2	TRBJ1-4	ASSVGTVATNEKLF
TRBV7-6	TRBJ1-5	ASSLVCQTIQSQPQH
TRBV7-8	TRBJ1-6	ASSLAQENSPLH
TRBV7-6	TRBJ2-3	ASSLARGADTQY
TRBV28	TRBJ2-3	ASSTNIPAGVADTQY
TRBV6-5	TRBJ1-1	ASSYIDRNTEAF
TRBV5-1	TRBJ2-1	ASSLARAHEQF